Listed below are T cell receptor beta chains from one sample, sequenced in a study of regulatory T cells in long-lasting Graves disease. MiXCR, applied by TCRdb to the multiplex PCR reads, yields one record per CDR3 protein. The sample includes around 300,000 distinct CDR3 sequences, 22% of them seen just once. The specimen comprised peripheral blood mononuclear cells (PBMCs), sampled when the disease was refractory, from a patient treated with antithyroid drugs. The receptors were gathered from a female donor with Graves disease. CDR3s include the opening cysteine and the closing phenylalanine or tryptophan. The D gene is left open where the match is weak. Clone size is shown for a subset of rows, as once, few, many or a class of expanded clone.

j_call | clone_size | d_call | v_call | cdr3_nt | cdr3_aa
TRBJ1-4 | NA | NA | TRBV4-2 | TGTGCCAGCAGCCAAGATCAGGGAGGCGGTCTGTTTTTT | CASSQDQGGGLFF
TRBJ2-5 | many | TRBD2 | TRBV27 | TGTGCCAGCCTAATCCTCGCCAGCGGGAGGACGGAGACCCAGTACTTC | CASLILASGRTETQYF
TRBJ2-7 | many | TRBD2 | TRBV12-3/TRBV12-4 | TGTGCCAGCAGTTTTGGACTAGCGGCCTCCTACGAGCAGTACTTC | CASSFGLAASYEQYF
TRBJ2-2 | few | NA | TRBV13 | TGTGCCAGCAGCTCCTGGGGAATAGCGACACAGGTGGAGCTGTTTTTT | CASSSWGIATQVELFF
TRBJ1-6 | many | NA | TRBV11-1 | TGTGCCAGCAGCTTCGACTCCTATAATTCACCCCTCCACTTT | CASSFDSYNSPLHF
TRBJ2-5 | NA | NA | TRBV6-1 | TGTGCCAGGCCGATCTTTCGAGGGGAGACCCAGTACTTC | CARPIFRGETQYF
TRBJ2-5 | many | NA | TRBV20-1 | TGCAGTGCTAGCCTACGCACAGGGATCTTGGAGACCCAGTACTTC | CSASLRTGILETQYF
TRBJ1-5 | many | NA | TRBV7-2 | TGTGCCAGCAGCTTATCTGACGGGCGCGGAGGTCAGCCCCAGCATTTT | CASSLSDGRGGQPQHF
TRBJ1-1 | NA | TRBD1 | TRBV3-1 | TGTGTCAGCAGCCACTTTGACAGGGTCGGCACTGAAGCTTTCTTT | CVSSHFDRVGTEAFF
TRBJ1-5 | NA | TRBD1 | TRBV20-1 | TGCAGTGCTAGAGCCCGGACAGGGAATCAGCCCCAGCATTTT | CSARARTGNQPQHF
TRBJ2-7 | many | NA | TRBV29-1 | TGCAGCGTTGAAAAAGGGAGTGGCGAGCAGTACTTC | CSVEKGSGEQYF
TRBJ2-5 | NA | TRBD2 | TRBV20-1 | TGCAGTGCTATTGGGCTAGCGGGACGTGAGGAGACCCAGTACTTC | CSAIGLAGREETQYF
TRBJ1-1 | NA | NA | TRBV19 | TGTGCCAGTAGTTTCTCAATTGGGGACACTGAAGCTTTCTTT | CASSFSIGDTEAFF
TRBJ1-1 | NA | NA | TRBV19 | TGTGCCAGTAACTCGTGGGGCAAGGAAGCTTTCTTT | CASNSWGKEAFF
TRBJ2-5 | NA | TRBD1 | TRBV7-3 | TGTGCCAGCAGCTTAACGGGGGGACAGGGGGCTGAAGAGACCCAGTACTTC | CASSLTGGQGAEETQYF
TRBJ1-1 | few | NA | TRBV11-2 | TGTGCCAGCAGGTCGTCCCCGGCCGACACTGAAGCTTTCTTT | CASRSSPADTEAFF
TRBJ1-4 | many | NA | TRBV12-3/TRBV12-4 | TGTGCCAGCAGGGGACGGGGGGGAGGAGAAAAACTGTTTTTT | CASRGRGGGEKLFF
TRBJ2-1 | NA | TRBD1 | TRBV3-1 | TGTGCCAGCGGGACAGGGGGTATCTATGAGCAGTTCTTC | CASGTGGIYEQFF
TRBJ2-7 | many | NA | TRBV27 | TGTGCCAGCAGTTTAAACCGCGCCTACGAGCAGTACTTC | CASSLNRAYEQYF
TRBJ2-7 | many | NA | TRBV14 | TGTGCCAGCAGCCAGGGCAGAGCATACTACGAGCAGTACTTC | CASSQGRAYYEQYF
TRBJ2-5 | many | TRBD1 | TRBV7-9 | TGTGCCAGCAGCAAGACAGGGGGTCTCCAAGAGACCCAGTACTTC | CASSKTGGLQETQYF
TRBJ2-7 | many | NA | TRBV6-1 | TGTGCCAGCAGGTCCGGACAGACCAACGAGCAGTACTTC | CASRSGQTNEQYF
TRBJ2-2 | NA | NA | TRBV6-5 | TGTGCCAGCAGTTTCCTCCGTGGCGCGAGGAGCAGGGAGCTGTTTTTT | CASSFLRGARSRELFF
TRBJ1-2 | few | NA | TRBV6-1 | TGTGCCAGCAGTCCCTCCGAGGGGCTGGGCTATGGCTACACCTTC | CASSPSEGLGYGYTF
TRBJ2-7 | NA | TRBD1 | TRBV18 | TGTGCCAGCTCAGACAGGGGGCGAAACGAGCAGTACTTC | CASSDRGRNEQYF
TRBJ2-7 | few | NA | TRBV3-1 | TGTGCCAGCAGCCAAGATTGGGGGAAGTACGAGCAGTACTTC | CASSQDWGKYEQYF
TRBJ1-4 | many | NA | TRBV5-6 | TGTGCCAGCAGCCTCAGGGTATTCGGAACTAATGAAAAACTGTTTTTT | CASSLRVFGTNEKLFF
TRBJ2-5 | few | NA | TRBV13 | TGTGCCAGCAGCTTTAAGGCGACCCAAGAGACCCAGTACTTC | CASSFKATQETQYF
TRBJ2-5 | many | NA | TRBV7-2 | TGTGCCAGCAGCAGAGATCACAGGGAGACCCAGTACTTC | CASSRDHRETQYF
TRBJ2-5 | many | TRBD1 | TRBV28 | TGTGCCAGCAGCCCAGACAGGGGCATTAACCAAGAGACCCAGTACTTC | CASSPDRGINQETQYF
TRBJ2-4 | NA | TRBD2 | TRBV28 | TGTGCCAGCACGGGACTAGCGGAAGCCAAAAACATTCAGTACTTC | CASTGLAEAKNIQYF
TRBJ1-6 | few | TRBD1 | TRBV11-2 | TGTGCCAGCAGCGGAGGACAGGTCTATAATTCACCCCTCCACTTT | CASSGGQVYNSPLHF
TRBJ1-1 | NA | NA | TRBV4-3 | TGCGCCAGCAGCCCGTTACTCGGCACTGAAGCTTTCTTT | CASSPLLGTEAFF
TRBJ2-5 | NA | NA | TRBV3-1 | TGTGCCAGCAGCCAACGGCACCGGGACGGGGAGACCCAGTACTTC | CASSQRHRDGETQYF
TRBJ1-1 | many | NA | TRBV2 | TGTGCCAGCAGTGAAAGGCAGCCGAACACTGAAGCTTTCTTT | CASSERQPNTEAFF
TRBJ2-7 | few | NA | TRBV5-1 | TGCGCCAGCAGCTTGGTAGTAGGGGACTACGAGCAGTACTTC | CASSLVVGDYEQYF
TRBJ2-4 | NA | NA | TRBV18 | TGTGCCAGCTCACCGGGTTCAGGGGATTTAAACATTCAGTACTTC | CASSPGSGDLNIQYF
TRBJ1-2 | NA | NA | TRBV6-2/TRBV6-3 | TGTGCCAGCAGTTACTCGGCCCTGACGGGTAACTATGGCTACACCTTC | CASSYSALTGNYGYTF
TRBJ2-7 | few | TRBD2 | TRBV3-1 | TGTGCCAGCAGCCAAGGGGCTAGCGGCCCCTACGAGCAGTACTTC | CASSQGASGPYEQYF
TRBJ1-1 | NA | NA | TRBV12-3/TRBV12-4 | TGTGCCAGCCAGGGCCCGGACACTGAAGCTTTCTTT | CASQGPDTEAFF
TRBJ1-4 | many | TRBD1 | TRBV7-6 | TGTGCCAGCAGCTTACTACAGGGGGCAAATGAAAAACTGTTTTTT | CASSLLQGANEKLFF
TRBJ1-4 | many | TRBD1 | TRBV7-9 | TGTGCCAGCAGCTCCAGACAGGGGTTTGAGGAAAAACTGTTTTTT | CASSSRQGFEEKLFF
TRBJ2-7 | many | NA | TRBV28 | TGTGCCAGCAGCCCAGGGACTGAGTTCTCCTACGAGCAGTACTTC | CASSPGTEFSYEQYF
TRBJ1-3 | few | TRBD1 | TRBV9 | TGTGCCAGCAGCCCAGGGACAGGTCTATCCTCTGGAAACACCATATATTTT | CASSPGTGLSSGNTIYF
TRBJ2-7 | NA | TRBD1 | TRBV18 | TGTGCCAGCTCACCAGGACAGGGTAGGGACGAGCAGTACTTC | CASSPGQGRDEQYF
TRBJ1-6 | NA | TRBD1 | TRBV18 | TGTGCCAGCTCCCTCCGGGGACAGGACTATAATTCACCCCTCCACTTT | CASSLRGQDYNSPLHF
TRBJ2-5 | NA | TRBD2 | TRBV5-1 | TGCGCCAGCAGCGCCGGACTAGCGGGAGTACAAGAGACCCAGTACTTC | CASSAGLAGVQETQYF
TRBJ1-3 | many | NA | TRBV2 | TGTGCCAGCAGGGAGACGGCGGGTGTTGGAAACACCATATATTTT | CASRETAGVGNTIYF